A selection of T cell receptor beta chains follows, all from one sample in a study of OX40 agonist ivuxolimab in advanced cancers. Profiled with immunoSEQ multiplex PCR; TCRdb holds only in-frame clones, not every one. Among about 82,000 clones, roughly 92% were seen once, and the ten largest hold about 0.6%. Sequences were derived from CD4+ or CD8+ T cells sorted from blood, sampled in a trial of the OX40 agonist ivuxolimab. The receptors come from an adult with an advanced solid tumor such as melanoma, head and neck, liver or kidney cancer. Both conserved end residues are part of each CDR3. The D gene is left open where the match is weak. Clone size appears in some rows only: once, few, many, or a class for an expanded clone.

d_call	clone_size	v_call	cdr3_length	j_call	cdr3_nt	cdr3_aa
.	.	TRBV5-1	17	TRBJ2-2	TGCGCCAGCAGCCCAGCATCGGTAGCGGCGAACACCGGGGAGCTGTTTTTT	CASSPASVAANTGELFF
.	.	TRBV27	13	TRBJ1-1	TGTGCCAGCAGTCTTCAGGTGAACACTGAAGCTTTCTTT	CASSLQVNTEAFF
.	.	TRBV19	13	TRBJ1-5	TGTGCCAGTAGTGTGGGGGGCGATCAGCCCCAGCATTTT	CASSVGGDQPQHF
TRBD2	.	TRBV6-5	15	TRBJ2-7	TGTGCCAGCAGAGCTAGCGGGGGGCCTTCCTACGAGCAGTACTTC	CASRASGGPSYEQYF
.	.	TRBV11-2	14	TRBJ2-5	TGTGCCAGCAGTCAAGACTCCCGTCAAGAGACCCAGTACTTC	CASSQDSRQETQYF
.	.	TRBV13	16	TRBJ2-1	TGTGCCAGCAGGAATGCGAGGACAGATTCCTACAATGAGCAGTTCTTC	CASRNARTDSYNEQFF
.	.	TRBV6-6	15	TRBJ1-5	TGTGCCAGCAGTTACTCTTCGAGTTCGGATCAGCCCCAGCATTTT	CASSYSSSSDQPQHF
TRBD2	once	TRBV27	16	TRBJ2-1	TGTGCCAGCAGCCGTTCCGCAGCGGGAGGGTACAATGAGCAGTTCTTC	CASSRSAAGGYNEQFF
TRBD1	.	TRBV7-2	14	TRBJ1-1	TGTGCCAGCAGCCCCGGACAGGCCAACACTGAAGCTTTCTTT	CASSPGQANTEAFF
.	.	TRBV7-6	15	TRBJ2-3	TGTGCCAGCAGCCAACTACCAGGGAGCACAGATACGCAGTATTTT	CASSQLPGSTDTQYF
.	.	TRBV6-6	12	TRBJ1-5	TGTGCCAGCAGTCCCAGAGATCAGCCCCAGCATTTT	CASSPRDQPQHF
TRBD2	.	TRBV5-4	17	TRBJ2-6	TGTGCCAGCAGCCCTAGCGGGATATACTCTGGGGCCAACGTCCTGACTTTC	CASSPSGIYSGANVLTF
.	once	TRBV6-1	10	TRBJ1-2	TGTGCCAGCAGTGAAAGCGGCTACACCTTC	CASSESGYTF
.	.	TRBV7-6	16	TRBJ2-1	TGTGCCAGCAGCCCCATGGTGGGTGGTACCTACAATGAGCAGTTCTTC	CASSPMVGGTYNEQFF
.	.	TRBV2	13	TRBJ2-5	TGTGCCAGCAGTGAAGAGGGGCGCGGGACCCAGTACTTC	CASSEEGRGTQYF
.	.	TRBV7-2	18	TRBJ1-2	TGTGCCAGCAGCTTAGTCGGGTCCCAAAGGGGGGCTAACTATGGCTACACCTTC	CASSLVGSQRGANYGYTF
TRBD2	.	TRBV11-2	14	TRBJ2-7	TGTGCCAGCAGCTTTTCGCGGGAGCACCACGAGCAGTACTTC	CASSFSREHHEQYF
TRBD1	.	TRBV19	13	TRBJ2-7	TGTGCCAGTAGCCCGGACAGGGACCGCGAGCAGTACTTC	CASSPDRDREQYF
.	.	TRBV6-6	15	TRBJ2-7	TGTGCCAGCAGCCCAATCCAGGGAACGTCCTACGAGCAGTACTTC	CASSPIQGTSYEQYF
.	once	TRBV30	17	TRBJ1-1	TGTGCCTGGAGCGAAGGAGCAGGGGTTCTCGGGAACACTGAAGCTTTCTTT	CAWSEGAGVLGNTEAFF
.	.	TRBV29-1	13	TRBJ1-5	TGCAGCGTTGAGGCCGAAGACAATCAGCCCCAGCATTTT	CSVEAEDNQPQHF
TRBD2	.	TRBV9	16	TRBJ2-5	TGTGCCAGCAGCGGCGGACTAGCGGTGTTCCAAGAGACCCAGTACTTC	CASSGGLAVFQETQYF
.	.	TRBV19	13	TRBJ1-3	TGTGCCAGTAGTCGGGGTTCTGGAAACACCATATATTTT	CASSRGSGNTIYF
.	.	TRBV5-4	14	TRBJ2-2	TGTGCCAGCAGCCGGGAAGCGAACACCGGGGAGCTGTTTTTT	CASSREANTGELFF